This paragraph reports one TCR beta chain. The data were obtained in a study of blood T cell repertoires in COVID-19. In the study overall: Samples of COVID-19 (acute and convalescent) were obtained from the United States, Italy and Spain.

CDR3 length: 14 residues. V was cut by 4 bases and J by 1 base, with 11 bases left in between. Germline CDR1 MNHEY, CDR2 SVGAGI. Sequenced by immunoSEQ multiplex PCR; TCRdb stores in-frame clones only, minus some. The repertoire holds roughly 120,000 clones, roughly 80% seen once, with about 5.5% in the top ten. This TCR derives from a man older than 75 with COVID-19, enrolled during active disease. The chain carries TRBV6-5 and TRBJ2-7, with a weak D call TRBD1 (5 bases). Sequencing was done on a sample of peripheral blood. The CDR3: CASSLGRESYEQYF. Here the CDR3 DNA reads TGTGCCAGCAGTTTGGGCAGGGAATCCTACGAGCAGTACTTC.